A selection of T cell receptor beta chains follows, all from one sample in a study of monozygotic twins with inflammatory bowel disease. TCRdb reanalyzed the 5' RACE reads and collapses them to one entry per CDR3 protein, without DNA. In all, the sample yields some 90,000 distinct CDR3 sequences. The sample consisted of blood. These receptors were taken from a human donor with ulcerative colitis or Crohn's disease, or a healthy co-twin of an affected twin (not recorded which). CDR3s include the opening cysteine and the closing phenylalanine or tryptophan. The order of the fields is V gene, J gene, CDR3 length, CDR3 protein.

TRBV3-1	TRBJ2-1	15	CASSQGRSDRNEQFF
TRBV20-1	TRBJ2-3	14	CSAIRTGIPDTQYF
TRBV7-9	TRBJ2-7	14	CASSLGAGGYEQYF
TRBV27	TRBJ2-7	14	CASKPQGPFYEQYF
TRBV20-1	TRBJ2-3	14	CSAPSGGTTDTQYF
TRBV7-3	TRBJ1-1	13	CASSLTLYTEAFF
TRBV27	TRBJ1-2	15	CASSFSDRGNYGYTF
TRBV19	TRBJ1-5	14	CASRNYRDDQPQHF
TRBV5-1	TRBJ1-4	13	CASSLEGTEKLFF
TRBV20-1	TRBJ1-2	16	CSARDGTGAPLRGYTF
TRBV4-1	TRBJ1-5	15	CASSQVVDPGQPQHF
TRBV3-1	TRBJ2-1	17	CASSHAPQTGVYNEQFF
TRBV5-1	TRBJ2-1	13	CASSLDRYNEQFF
TRBV18	TRBJ2-5	14	CASSPPGRFETQYF
TRBV29-1	TRBJ2-3	15	CSVEVYRGRGDTQYF
TRBV10-2	TRBJ1-6	15	CASSEGTASNSPLHF
TRBV20-1	TRBJ1-2	12	CSAIRGPEGYTF
TRBV6-5	TRBJ1-1	13	CASSYSENTEAFF
TRBV10-3	TRBJ2-2	14	CAIRQGANTGELFF
TRBV5-1	TRBJ2-1	15	CASSPGQAGVAEQFF
TRBV7-6	TRBJ2-5	13	CASSKGDWVTQYF
TRBV11-2	TRBJ1-4	15	CASSALDRYNEKLFF
TRBV5-1	TRBJ2-7	12	CASRGVGTMEYF
TRBV15	TRBJ1-5	15	CATSRRTGFNQPQHF
TRBV12-3/TRBV12-4	TRBJ2-5	13	CASSPGTGGTQYF
TRBV7-2	TRBJ2-3	14	CASSLETAADTQYF
TRBV6-6	TRBJ2-2	14	CASSLDRNTGELFF
TRBV29-1	TRBJ2-2	13	CSVGQTNTGELFF
TRBV7-3	TRBJ2-3	15	CASSLIGGGPDTQYF
TRBV12-3/TRBV12-4	TRBJ2-2	16	CASRIVRHRETGELFF
TRBV12-3/TRBV12-4	TRBJ1-1	14	CASSRGTGRTEAFF
TRBV5-4	TRBJ2-7	15	CASSLPGESSYEQYF
TRBV6-6	TRBJ1-1	13	CASRSDTNTEAFF
TRBV20-1	TRBJ2-7	15	CSALRRGGGDYEQYF
TRBV15	TRBJ2-3	15	CATSSTGGAGDTQYF
TRBV6-5	TRBJ2-5	15	CASSYRLAGRETQYF
TRBV7-6	TRBJ2-2	16	CASSLGGVEATGELFF
TRBV11-2	TRBJ2-3	14	CASSLAANSDTQYF
TRBV4-1	TRBJ2-3	12	CASSQASDTQYF
TRBV5-1	TRBJ2-1	14	CASSNTTVYNEQFF
TRBV5-1	TRBJ2-3	14	CASSYGLAADTQYF
TRBV7-9	TRBJ2-7	13	CASSLGLRYEQYF
TRBV24-1	TRBJ2-1	12	CATSAPQGEQFF
TRBV29-1	TRBJ1-1	12	CSVEGRSRVALF
TRBV11-2	TRBJ2-5	14	CASSLDSYQETQYF
TRBV5-1	TRBJ1-3	12	CASSFEGNTIYF
TRBV5-5	TRBJ1-6	17	CASSLAPDRGSYSPLHF
TRBV19	TRBJ1-6	14	CASSRDREVSPLHF
TRBV11-2	TRBJ2-1	14	CASSILRTESEQFF
TRBV7-6	TRBJ2-1	19	CASSLEAPLSGGQYNEQFF
TRBV5-1	TRBJ1-1	13	CASSLNPGQEAFF
TRBV20-1	TRBJ2-3	14	CSADPGGRTDTQYF